The TCR beta chain under discussion was sequenced for a study of human T cells and chemical hapten exposure. Study overall: During the roughly 24-week study period, patients had diphenylcyclopropenone applied to the scalp every week. Patients having alopecia areata, totalis or universalis were mostly female.

This CDR3 contains 16 residues. After removal of 3 bases from V and 0 bases from J, the junction contained 2 bases not matched to a gene. Per the germline V gene, CDR1 is ENHRY and CDR2 is SYGVKD. Time point described: patch test 3, about 24 weeks after DPC sensitization. Treatment given: therapeutic diphenylcyclopropenone sensitization with weekly scalp DPC. The authors' processing: Sample TCR totals centred on a median of approximately 95,000, ranging about 20,000 to 700,000. TCRdb reanalysed the RACE reads using MiXCR and keeps one entry per CDR3 protein. Clone size and V and J calls follow TCRdb, not the original study. This table has 99,000 or so distinct CDR3 sequences, under 35% appearing once. In this sample, this clonotype turned up a few times.

The V and J genes are TRBV10-3 and TRBJ2-3; 11 bases align to TRBD2. The origin of this receptor is a man between 35 and 55 years old with alopecia areata. Some clones in this sample may be carry-over from other donors' samples. The specimen comprised whole blood, sampled in connection with sensitization to the hapten diphenylcyclopropenone (DPC). The CDR3: CAISDRTSGSTDTQYF. The DNA of the CDR3 is TGTGCCATCAGTGATCGGACTAGCGGGAGCACAGATACGCAGTATTTT.